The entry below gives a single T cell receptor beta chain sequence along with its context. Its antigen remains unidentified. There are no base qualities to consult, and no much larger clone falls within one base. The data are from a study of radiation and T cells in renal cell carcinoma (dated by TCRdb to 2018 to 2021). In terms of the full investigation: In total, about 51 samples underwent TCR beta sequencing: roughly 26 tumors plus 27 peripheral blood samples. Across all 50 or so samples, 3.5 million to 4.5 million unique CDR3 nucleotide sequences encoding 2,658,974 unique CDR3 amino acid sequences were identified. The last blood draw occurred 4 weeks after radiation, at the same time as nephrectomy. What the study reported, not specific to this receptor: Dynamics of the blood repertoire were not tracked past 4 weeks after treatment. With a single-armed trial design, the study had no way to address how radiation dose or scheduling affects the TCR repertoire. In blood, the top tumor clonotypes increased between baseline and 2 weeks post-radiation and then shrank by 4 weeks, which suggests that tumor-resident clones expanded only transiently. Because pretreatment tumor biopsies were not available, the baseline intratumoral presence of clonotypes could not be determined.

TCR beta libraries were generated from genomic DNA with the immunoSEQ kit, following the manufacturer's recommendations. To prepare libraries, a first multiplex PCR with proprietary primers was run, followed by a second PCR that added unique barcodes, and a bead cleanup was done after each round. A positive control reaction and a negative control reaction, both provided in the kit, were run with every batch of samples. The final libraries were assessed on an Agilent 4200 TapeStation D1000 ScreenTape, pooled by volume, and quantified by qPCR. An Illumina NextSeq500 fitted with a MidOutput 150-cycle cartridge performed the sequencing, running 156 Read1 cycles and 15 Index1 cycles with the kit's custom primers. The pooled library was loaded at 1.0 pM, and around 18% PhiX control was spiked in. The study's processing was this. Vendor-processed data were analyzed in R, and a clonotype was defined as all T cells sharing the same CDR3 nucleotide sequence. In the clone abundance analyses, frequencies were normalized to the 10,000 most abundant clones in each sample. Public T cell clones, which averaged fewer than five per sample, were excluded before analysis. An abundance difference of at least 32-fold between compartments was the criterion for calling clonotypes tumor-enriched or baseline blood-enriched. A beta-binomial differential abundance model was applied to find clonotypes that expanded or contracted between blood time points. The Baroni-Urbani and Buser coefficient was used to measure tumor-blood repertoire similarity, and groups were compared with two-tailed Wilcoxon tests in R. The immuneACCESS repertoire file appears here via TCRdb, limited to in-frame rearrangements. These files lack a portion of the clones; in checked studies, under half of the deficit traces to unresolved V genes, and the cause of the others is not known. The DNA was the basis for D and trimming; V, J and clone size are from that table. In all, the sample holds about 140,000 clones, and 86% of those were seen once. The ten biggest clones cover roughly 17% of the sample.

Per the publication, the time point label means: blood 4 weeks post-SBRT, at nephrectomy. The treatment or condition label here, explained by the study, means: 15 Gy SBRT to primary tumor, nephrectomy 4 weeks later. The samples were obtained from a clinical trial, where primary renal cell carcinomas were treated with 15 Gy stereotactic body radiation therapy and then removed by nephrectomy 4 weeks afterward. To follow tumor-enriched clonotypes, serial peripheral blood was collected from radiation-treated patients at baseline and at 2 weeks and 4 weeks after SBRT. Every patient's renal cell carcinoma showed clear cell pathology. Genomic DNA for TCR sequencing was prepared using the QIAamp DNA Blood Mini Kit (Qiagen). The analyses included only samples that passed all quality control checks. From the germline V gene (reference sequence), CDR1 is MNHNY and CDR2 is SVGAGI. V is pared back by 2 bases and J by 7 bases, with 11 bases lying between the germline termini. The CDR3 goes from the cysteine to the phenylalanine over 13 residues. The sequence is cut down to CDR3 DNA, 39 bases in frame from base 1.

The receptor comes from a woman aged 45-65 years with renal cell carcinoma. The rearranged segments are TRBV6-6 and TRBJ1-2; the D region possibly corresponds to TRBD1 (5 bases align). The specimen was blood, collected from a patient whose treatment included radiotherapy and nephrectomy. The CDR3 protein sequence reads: CASSYGDDGGYTF. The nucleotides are TGTGCCAGCAGTTACGGGGACGACGGTGGCTACACCTTC.